Here is one T cell receptor beta chain with its context. Its antigen remains unidentified. These data are taken from a study of ipilimumab plus nivolumab after autologous stem cell transplantation. Study information: A median of about 8 nivolumab and four to six ipilimumab doses were given. Whole-study results and caveats: Authors suggest TCR repertoire, Treg phenotype and gut microbiota support further study.

This CDR3 is built from 13 residues. Between the trimmed V and J ends, which lost 9 bases and 3 bases, there was a span of 11 bases. Germline V gene lookup returns CDR1 SNHLY and CDR2 FYNNEI. This table comes from immunoSEQ multiplex PCR, and its TCRdb copy is limited to in-frame clones, with some not included. Counted here are about 9,800 clones, roughly three quarters occurring once; the ten biggest clones make up approximately 21%. The sample consisted of PBMCs, taken in a trial of ipilimumab plus nivolumab as post-transplant consolidation. The chain links TRBV2 to TRBJ1-4; D remains ambiguous. This clonotype was sampled from a female donor with multiple myeloma. The CDR3 sequence is CASRTFSNEKLFF. The CDR3 nucleotides read TGTGCCAGTAGGACTTTCTCTAATGAAAAACTGTTTTTT.